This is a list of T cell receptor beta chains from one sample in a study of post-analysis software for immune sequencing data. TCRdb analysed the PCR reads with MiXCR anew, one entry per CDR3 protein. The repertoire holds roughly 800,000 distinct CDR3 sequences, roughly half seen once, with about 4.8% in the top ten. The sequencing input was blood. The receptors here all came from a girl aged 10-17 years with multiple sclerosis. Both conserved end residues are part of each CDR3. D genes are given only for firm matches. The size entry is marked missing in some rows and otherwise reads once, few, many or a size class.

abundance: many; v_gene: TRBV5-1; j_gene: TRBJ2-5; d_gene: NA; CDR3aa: CASSLGGTAQETQYF; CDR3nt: TGTGCCAGCAGCTTAGGGGGGACGGCCCAAGAGACCCAGTACTTC
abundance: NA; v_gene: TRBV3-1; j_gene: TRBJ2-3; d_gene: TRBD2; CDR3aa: CASSRTSGGSTDTQYF; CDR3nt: TGTGCCAGCAGCCGGACTAGCGGGGGGTCCACAGATACGCAGTATTTT
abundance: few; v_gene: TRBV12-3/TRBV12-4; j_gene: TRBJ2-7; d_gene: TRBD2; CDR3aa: CASSRRGVYEQYF; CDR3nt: TGTGCCAGCAGTCGCCGGGGGGTCTACGAGCAGTACTTC
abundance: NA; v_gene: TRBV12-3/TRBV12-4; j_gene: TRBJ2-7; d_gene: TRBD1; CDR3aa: CASRETGNSEQYF; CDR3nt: TGTGCCAGCAGGGAGACAGGGAATAGTGAGCAGTACTTC
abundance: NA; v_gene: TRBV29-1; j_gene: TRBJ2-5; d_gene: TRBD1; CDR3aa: CSVEGVAGGEETQYF; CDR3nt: TGCAGCGTTGAAGGCGTGGCAGGGGGCGAAGAGACCCAGTACTTC
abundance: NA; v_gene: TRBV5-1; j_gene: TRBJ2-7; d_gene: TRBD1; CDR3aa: CASSKDRASHEQYF; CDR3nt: TGCGCCAGCAGCAAGGACAGGGCCAGCCACGAGCAGTACTTC
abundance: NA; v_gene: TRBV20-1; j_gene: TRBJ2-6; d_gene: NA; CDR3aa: CSARDPRGSGANVLTF; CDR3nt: TGCAGTGCTAGAGATCCCAGGGGCTCTGGGGCCAACGTCCTGACTTTC
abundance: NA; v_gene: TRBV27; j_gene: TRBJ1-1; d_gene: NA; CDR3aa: CASRPGEGYTEAFF; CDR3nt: TGTGCCAGCAGACCCGGGGAGGGGTACACTGAAGCTTTCTTT
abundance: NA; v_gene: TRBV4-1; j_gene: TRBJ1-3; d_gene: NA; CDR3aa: CASSQGFSGNTIYF; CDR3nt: TGCGCCAGCAGCCAAGGATTCTCCGGAAACACCATATATTTT
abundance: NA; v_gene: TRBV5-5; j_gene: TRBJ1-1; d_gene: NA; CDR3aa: CASSFGPANTEAFF; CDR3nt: TGTGCCAGCAGCTTCGGTCCAGCGAACACTGAAGCTTTCTTT
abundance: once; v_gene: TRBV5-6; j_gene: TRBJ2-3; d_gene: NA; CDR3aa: CASSLTRLGAGTQYF; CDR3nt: TGTGCCAGCAGCTTGACCAGACTAGGAGCCGGTACGCAGTATTTT
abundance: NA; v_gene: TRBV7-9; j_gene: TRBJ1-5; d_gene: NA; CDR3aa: CASSSGPGQPQHF; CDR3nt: TGTGCCAGCAGCTCGGGACCGGGGCAGCCCCAGCATTTT
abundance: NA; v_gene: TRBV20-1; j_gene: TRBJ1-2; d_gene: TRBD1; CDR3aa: CSARRRGRGQWGYTF; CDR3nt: TGCAGTGCTAGACGGCGTGGCAGGGGGCAGTGGGGCTACACCTTC
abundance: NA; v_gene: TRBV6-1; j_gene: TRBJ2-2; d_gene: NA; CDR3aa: CASSDSTGELFF; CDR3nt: TGTGCCAGCAGTGACAGCACCGGGGAGCTGTTTTTT
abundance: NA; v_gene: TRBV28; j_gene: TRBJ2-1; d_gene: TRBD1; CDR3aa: CASSLGGQGGYNEQFF; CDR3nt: TGTGCCAGCAGTTTGGGGGGACAGGGAGGCTACAATGAGCAGTTCTTC
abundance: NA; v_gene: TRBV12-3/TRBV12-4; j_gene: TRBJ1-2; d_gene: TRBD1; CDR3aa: CASSRDRDTYGYTF; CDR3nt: TGTGCCAGCAGTCGGGACAGGGACACCTATGGCTACACCTTC
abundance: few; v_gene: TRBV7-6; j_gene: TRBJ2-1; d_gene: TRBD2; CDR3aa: CASSLITASGGYNEQFF; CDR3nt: TGTGCCAGCAGCTTAATCACGGCTAGCGGGGGGTACAATGAGCAGTTCTTC
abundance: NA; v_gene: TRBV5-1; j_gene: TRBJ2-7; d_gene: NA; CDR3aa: CASSLGSRAHEQYF; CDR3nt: TGCGCCAGCAGCTTGGGTTCGCGGGCCCACGAGCAGTACTTC
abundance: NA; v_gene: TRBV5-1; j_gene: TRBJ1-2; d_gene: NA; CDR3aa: CASSLGGGPYGYTF; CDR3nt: TGCGCCAGCAGCTTGGGGGGCGGACCCTATGGCTACACCTTC
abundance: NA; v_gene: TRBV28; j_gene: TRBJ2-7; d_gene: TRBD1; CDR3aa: CASSSLGTGTYEQYF; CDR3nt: TGTGCCAGCAGTTCCCTCGGGACAGGAACTTACGAGCAGTACTTC
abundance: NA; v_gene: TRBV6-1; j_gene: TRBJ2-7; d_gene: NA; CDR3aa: CASSERTLDPSYEQYF; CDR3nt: TGTGCCAGCAGTGAAAGAACCCTCGACCCTTCCTACGAGCAGTACTTC
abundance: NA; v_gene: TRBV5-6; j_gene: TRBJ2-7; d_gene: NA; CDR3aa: CASNPTGTYEQYF; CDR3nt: TGTGCCAGCAACCCGACAGGAACCTACGAGCAGTACTTC
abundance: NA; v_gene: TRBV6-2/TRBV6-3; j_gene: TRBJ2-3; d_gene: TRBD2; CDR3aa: CASSYSMGLATDTQYF; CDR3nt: TGTGCCAGCAGTTACTCGATGGGACTAGCGACAGATACGCAGTATTTT
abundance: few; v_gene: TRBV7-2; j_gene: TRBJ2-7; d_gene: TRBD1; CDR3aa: CASSGGRDRGTYEQYF; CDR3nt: TGTGCCAGCAGCGGGGGCCGGGACAGGGGTACCTACGAGCAGTACTTC
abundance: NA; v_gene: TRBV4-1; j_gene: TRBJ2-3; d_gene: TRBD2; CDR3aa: CASGQLGLVTTDTQYF; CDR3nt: TGCGCCAGCGGCCAACTCGGACTAGTAACCACAGATACGCAGTATTTT
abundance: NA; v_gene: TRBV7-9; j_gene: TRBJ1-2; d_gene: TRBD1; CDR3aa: CASSVPGTGGSGYGYTF; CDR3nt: TGTGCCAGCAGCGTCCCCGGGACAGGGGGCTCCGGATATGGCTACACCTTC
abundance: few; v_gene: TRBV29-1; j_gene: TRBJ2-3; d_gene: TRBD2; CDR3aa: CSVSGLAGVSDTQYF; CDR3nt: TGCAGCGTTTCAGGACTAGCGGGAGTCTCAGATACGCAGTATTTT
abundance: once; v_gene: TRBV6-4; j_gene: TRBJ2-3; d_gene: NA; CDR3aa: CASSDSTGKDAQYF; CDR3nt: TGTGCCAGCAGTGACTCGACGGGCAAGGATGCGCAGTATTTT
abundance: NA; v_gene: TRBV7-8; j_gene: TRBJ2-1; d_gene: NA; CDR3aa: CASSLAVVWGAYNEQFF; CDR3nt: TGTGCCAGCAGCTTAGCAGTGGTGTGGGGGGCTTACAATGAGCAGTTCTTC
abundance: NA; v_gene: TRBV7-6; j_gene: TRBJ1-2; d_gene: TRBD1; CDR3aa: CASSPRGRGPDGYTF; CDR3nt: TGTGCCAGCAGCCCCCGGGGCAGGGGGCCGGATGGCTACACCTTC
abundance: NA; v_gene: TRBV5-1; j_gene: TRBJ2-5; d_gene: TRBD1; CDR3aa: CASSRTGPETQYF; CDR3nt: TGCGCCAGCAGCCGGACAGGGCCAGAGACCCAGTACTTC
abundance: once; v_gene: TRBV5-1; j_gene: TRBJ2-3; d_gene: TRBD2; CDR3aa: CASSSKPQGSGSTDTQYF; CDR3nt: TGCGCCAGCAGCTCAAAGCCCCAAGGTAGCGGGAGCACAGATACGCAGTATTTT
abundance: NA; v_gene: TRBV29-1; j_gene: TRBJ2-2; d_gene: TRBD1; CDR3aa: CSAGTAPGELFF; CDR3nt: TGCAGCGCCGGGACAGCCCCCGGGGAGCTGTTTTTT
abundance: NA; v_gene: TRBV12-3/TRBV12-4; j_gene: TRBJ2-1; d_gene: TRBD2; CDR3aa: CASSSRGLASYNEQFF; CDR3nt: TGTGCCAGCAGTTCCCGGGGACTAGCTTCGTACAATGAGCAGTTCTTC
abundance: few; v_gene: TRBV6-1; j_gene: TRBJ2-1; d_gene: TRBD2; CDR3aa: CASLLAGGAYNEQFF; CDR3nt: TGTGCCAGCTTGCTAGCGGGGGGGGCCTACAATGAGCAGTTCTTC
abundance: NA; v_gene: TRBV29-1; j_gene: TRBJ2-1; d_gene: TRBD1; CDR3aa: CSVERGPGYNEQFF; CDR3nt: TGCAGCGTTGAGAGGGGGCCCGGATACAATGAGCAGTTCTTC
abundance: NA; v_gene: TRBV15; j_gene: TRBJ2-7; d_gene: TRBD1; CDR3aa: CATSRVPFRDRDYEQYF; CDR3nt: TGTGCCACCAGCAGAGTTCCGTTCCGGGACAGGGACTACGAGCAGTACTTC
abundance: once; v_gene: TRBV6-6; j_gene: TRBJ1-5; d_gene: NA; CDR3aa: CASSYRFENQPQHF; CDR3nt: TGTGCCAGCAGTTACAGGTTCGAGAATCAGCCCCAGCATTTT
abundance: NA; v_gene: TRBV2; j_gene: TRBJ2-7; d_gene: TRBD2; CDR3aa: CASSVPGLADSYEQYF; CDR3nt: TGTGCCAGCAGTGTCCCCGGACTAGCGGATTCCTACGAGCAGTACTTC
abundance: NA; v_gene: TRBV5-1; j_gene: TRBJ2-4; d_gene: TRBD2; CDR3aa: CASSPGLAGGQAKNIQYF; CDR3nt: TGCGCCAGCAGCCCTGGACTAGCGGGGGGCCAAGCCAAAAACATTCAGTACTTC